This T cell receptor beta chain is drawn from a study of cytomegalovirus exposure and HLA in healthy donors. Notes on the study in general: Researchers reported in a later analysis that a missense DCLRE1C variant was tied to TCR beta V- and J-gene trimming. It was 164 TCR beta chains that were listed as cytomegalovirus-associated. The study carried out a later analysis of TCR beta sequences. It associated 15,000 to 20,000 of them with specific HLA alleles at a false discovery rate of 0.05.

Details on this clone: Its antigen is not known.

PCR used 60 Vbeta primers and 13 Jbeta primers. TCRdb's copy holds only in-frame clones and misses some; the assay was immunoSEQ multiplex PCR. Recorded here are about 170,000 clones; the top ten clones represent 1.3%. This TCR was sampled from a woman aged 55 to 70 in good health and CMV-seronegative. The specimen was PBMCs.

The chain's CDR3 is CASSEGTDNYGYTF. The CDR3 nucleotides are TGTGCCAGCAGTGAAGGGACAGATAACTATGGCTACACCTTC. This chain joins TRBV6-1 and TRBJ1-2, with TRBD1 as a possible D gene (6 bases). Trimming took off 1 base at V and 1 base at J, with 7 bases between the two ends. CDR1 is MNHNS and CDR2 is SASEGT in the germline V gene. This CDR3 spans 14 amino acids.